This passage covers 30 T cell receptor beta chains from one sample sequenced in a study of human T cells and chemical hapten exposure. TCRdb ran MiXCR on the RACE reads and lists one entry per CDR3 protein. The sample contains about 360,000 distinct CDR3 sequences, approximately 4.4% of which appear only once. Documented time point: patch test 1, 2 weeks after DPC sensitization. Treatment reported: therapeutic diphenylcyclopropenone sensitization with weekly scalp DPC. The specimen was whole blood, collected in connection with sensitization to the hapten diphenylcyclopropenone (DPC). The receptors were sampled from a woman aged 50 to 65 with alopecia areata. Some clones in this sample may be carry-over from other donors' samples.

This clonotype showed up many times. This chain links TRBV5-4 with TRBJ2-1; D uncertain. In germline, CDR1 is SGHNT, CDR2 YYREEE (reference sequence). The ends were cut back, 4 bases at V and 4 bases at J, with 15 bases in the middle. The CDR3 runs to 15 residues. The CDR3 sequence is CASSDGPATYNEQFF. As DNA, the CDR3 is TGTGCCAGCAGCGACGGACCCGCCACTTACAATGAGCAGTTCTTC. The whole variable domain, remainder taken from reference TRBV5-4 and TRBJ2-1, is ETGVTQSPTHLIKTRGQQVTLRCSSQSGHNTVSWYQQALGQGPQFIFQYYREEENGRGNFPPRFSGLQFPNYSSELNVNALELDDSALYLCASSDGPATYNEQFFGPGTRLTVL.

Concerning this clonotype: It differs at one base from a far larger clone, so likely a read error. This chain links TRBV11-2 with TRBJ2-7; D gene uncertain. Germline CDR1 reads SGHAT; CDR2 reads FQNNGV. The CDR3 sequence is 11 residues long. V was cut by 4 bases and J by 3 bases, with 4 bases left in between. CDR3 region: CASSSHYEQYF. CDR3 DNA: TGTGCCAGCAGCTCCCACTACGAGCAGTACTTC.

This clonotype was picked up a small number of times. The rearrangement joins TRBV4-1 to TRBJ1-1; 11 bases fit TRBD1. The CDR3 loop spans 16 amino acids. V shed 0 bases, J shed 8 bases, and the junction held 8 bases outside the gene matches. Germline V lookup: CDR1 MGHRA, CDR2 YSYEKL. CDR3 in amino acids: CASSQEGQGESFEAFF. As DNA, the CDR3 is TGCGCCAGCAGCCAAGAGGGACAGGGGGAGTCTTTCGAAGCTTTCTTT.

This clonotype was counted ten times or more. The rearrangement uses TRBV12-3 or TRBV12-4 and TRBJ2-3; 8 nucleotides match TRBD1. The V and J ends lost 6 bases and 4 bases, in that order; junction bases with no gene match: 9. The CDR3 length is 15 residues. As DNA, the CDR3 is TGTGCCAGCAGGCCCGCAGGGGGCCGGGCAGATACGCAGTATTTT. The encoded protein is CASRPAGGRADTQYF.

This clonotype was seen repeatedly, ten times or more. CDR3 loop: CASSLEGLDTDTQYF. The CDR3 coding sequence is TGCGCCAGCAGCCTGGAGGGACTTGACACAGATACGCAGTATTTT. V usage is TRBV5-1 and J usage is TRBJ2-3, with a tentative D call TRBD2 (6 bases). V shed 4 bases and J shed 2 bases, with 14 bases lying between them. The CDR3 consists of 15 residues. Germline CDR1 and CDR2: SGHRS and YFSETQ.

This clonotype was seen many times. Here the CDR3 reads CASSGSVNYGYTF. The CDR3 nucleotides read TGTGCCAGCAGTGGATCAGTTAACTATGGCTACACCTTC. V gene TRBV2 combines with J gene TRBJ1-2, with unresolved D. CDR3 size: 13 residues. From germline, CDR1 is SNHLY and CDR2 FYNNEI. The V and J ends lost 4 bases and 1 base respectively, with 7 bases between them.

Ten or more counts support this clonotype. The chain is built from TRBV19 and TRBJ2-6, with 8 positions matching TRBD1. V gave up 7 bases and J gave up 4 bases; unmatched junction bases: 9. This CDR3 comprises 16 residues. Germline loops: CDR1 LNHDA, CDR2 SQIVND (reference sequence). This CDR3 is CASNPPGGSGANVLTF. The DNA for the CDR3 is TGTGCCAGTAACCCCCCAGGGGGCTCCGGGGCCAACGTCCTGACTTTC.

This chain's CDR3 is CATSDLDRSSGANVLTF. CDR3 bases: TGTGCCACCAGTGATTTGGACAGGTCCTCTGGGGCCAACGTCCTGACTTTC. The chain joins TRBV24-1 to TRBJ2-6; possibly TRBD1 for D (6 bases). The CDR3 contains 17 residues. Germline loops: CDR1 KGHDR, CDR2 SFDVKD. Between the trimmed V and J ends, which lost 0 bases and 0 bases, there was a span of 8 bases.

The table lists this clonotype with a few counts. The rearrangement joins TRBV4-2 to TRBJ2-7; D is ambiguous. V lost 0 bases and J 4 bases, leaving 10 bases between the germline ends. Germline V lookup: CDR1 LGHNA, CDR2 YNFKEQ. The CDR3 is 14 amino acids. CDR3 nucleotide sequence: TGTGCCAGCAGCCAAGAGATGATAGATTACGAGCAGTACTTC. This translates into CASSQEMIDYEQYF.

This clonotype has ten or more counts. The chain combines TRBV29-1 with TRBJ2-2, with 9 bases matching TRBD1. The CDR3 consists of 13 residues. CDR1 is SQVTM and CDR2 is ANQGSEA in the germline V gene. Losses at the gene ends were 6 bases for V and 6 bases for J; bases not matched to a gene: 5. CDR3 loop: CSVRTGEAGELFF. In DNA, the CDR3 is TGCAGCGTCAGGACAGGGGAGGCCGGGGAGCTGTTTTTT.

This clonotype has at least ten counts. The chain links TRBV27 to TRBJ1-4, with 7 nucleotides matching TRBD1. The junction had 9 bases not matched to a gene; V was cut back by 6 bases and J by 5 bases. The germline CDR1 and CDR2 sequences are MNHEY and SMNVEV (reference sequence). The CDR3 runs 15 residues. The CDR3: CASSPYRGSNEKLFF. Written as DNA, the CDR3 is TGTGCCAGCAGCCCGTACAGGGGCAGCAATGAAAAACTGTTTTTT.

The rearrangement uses TRBV6-2 or TRBV6-3 and TRBJ2-7; D is ambiguous. V lost 2 bases, J lost 7 bases, and 18 bases lay in between. The CDR3 contains 15 residues. Germline V CDR1 and CDR2: MNHEY, SVGEGT. The CDR3 nucleotides read TGTGCCAGCAGTTACCTCGACACTCCAACGCGGGAGCAGTACTTC. It is translated as CASSYLDTPTREQYF.

The J gene is TRBJ2-7, the V gene TRBV28; no reliable D call. This CDR3 comprises 15 residues. Germline V gives CDR1 MDHEN, CDR2 SYDVKM. The V end lost 4 bases, the J end lost 3 bases, and 16 bases lay between the germline ends. CDR3 bases: TGTGCCAGCAGTTCCCCCATGGGCCGACTCTACGAGCAGTACTTC. Translating gives CASSSPMGRLYEQYF. The full variable domain, its missing parts supplied by reference TRBV28 and TRBJ2-7, is DVKVTQSSRYLVKRTGEKVFLECVQDMDHENMFWYRQDPGLGLRLIYFSYDVKMKEKGDIPEGYSVSREKKERFSLILESASTNQTSMYLCASSSPMGRLYEQYFGPGTRLTVT.

Concerning this clonotype: A much larger clone lies one base from this, so it may be a read error. V usage is TRBV20-1 and J usage is TRBJ1-6, with D possibly TRBD1 on 6 matching bases. The CDR3 runs to 15 residues. The V end lost 4 bases, the J end lost 0 bases, and 10 bases lay between the germline ends. The germline V gene encodes CDR1 DFQATT and CDR2 SNEGSKA (reference sequence). This chain's CDR3 is CSATDRSSYNSPLHF. In nucleotides, the CDR3 is TGCAGTGCTACAGACAGGAGCTCCTATAATTCACCCCTCCACTTT.

The gene calls are TRBV4-3 and TRBJ1-1; D is undetermined. Germline V gene sequence: CDR1 LGHNA, CDR2 YSLEER. V lost 0 bases to trimming and J lost 2 bases, with 7 bases between them. The CDR3 runs to 14 residues. Here the CDR3 reads CASSQERFNTEAFF. The CDR3 nucleotides are TGCGCCAGCAGCCAAGAGCGCTTTAACACTGAAGCTTTCTTT.

This clonotype showed up many times. The chain combines TRBV30 with TRBJ2-1; the D is unclear. The germline V and J ends were trimmed by 0 bases and 4 bases, with 10 bases remaining between them. The length of the CDR3 is 14 residues. Germline values: CDR1 GTSNPN, CDR2 SVGIG (reference sequence). The CDR3 is CAWSVLSNYNEQFF. The CDR3 nucleotides are TGTGCCTGGAGTGTACTATCTAATTACAATGAGCAGTTCTTC.

The chain has TRBV20-1 and TRBJ1-5, with 8 bases identical to TRBD1. This CDR3 region has 14 residues. The germline V gene has CDR1 DFQATT and CDR2 SNEGSKA (reference sequence). V dropped 0 bases and J dropped 4; count of bases not matched to a gene: 2. CDR3 loop: CSAREGQANQPQHF. The CDR3 DNA is TGCAGTGCTAGAGAGGGACAGGCGAATCAGCCCCAGCATTTT.

The V and J genes are TRBV20-1 and TRBJ1-5; D is unresolved. Germline lookup yields CDR1 DFQATT and CDR2 SNEGSKA (reference sequence). The CDR3 is 15 amino acids. V was shortened by 0 bases and J by 4 bases, with 13 bases between the two germline ends. The chain's CDR3 is CSARDNWVGNQPQHF. Here the CDR3 DNA reads TGCAGTGCTAGAGATAACTGGGTAGGAAATCAGCCCCAGCATTTT.

The gene calls are TRBV7-6 and TRBJ2-1; D is ambiguous. Trimming pared 4 bases from V and 15 bases from J, leaving 13 bases between. The CDR3 length is 11 residues. Germline V gene sequence: CDR1 SGHVS, CDR2 FNYEAQ. CDR3 sequence: CASSSYGTLFF. Written as DNA, the CDR3 is TGTGCCAGCAGCTCGTATGGAACCTTGTTCTTC. The variable domain in full, completed from reference TRBV7-6 and TRBJ2-1, reads GAGVSQSPRYKVTKRGQDVALRCDPISGHVSLYWYRQALGQGPEFLTYFNYEAQQDKSGLPNDRFSAERPEGSISTLTIQRTEQRDSAMYRCASSSYGTLFFGPGTRLTVL.

This clonotype has only a few counts. Its ends do not fully match the called genes, so a read error is possible. This chain links TRBV28 with TRBJ2-3; 13 bases agree with TRBD2. The V gene's germline CDR1 is MDHEN and CDR2 SYDVKM. CDR3 size: 13 residues. Written as DNA, the CDR3 is TGTGCCAGCCAAAATTCACTAGCGGGAGGGCGCAATTTT. Translation: CASQNSLAGGRNF. The full variable domain, completed using reference TRBV28 and TRBJ2-3, is DVKVTQSSRYLVKRTGEKVFLECVQDMDHENMFWYRQDPGLGLRLIYFSYDVKMKEKGDIPEGYSVSREKKERFSLILESASTNQTSMYLCASQNSLAGGRNFGPGTRLTVL.

This clonotype was recorded a few times. This rearrangement joins TRBV19 to TRBJ2-3, with D perhaps TRBD2 (6 bases). Between the trimmed V and J ends, which lost 11 bases and 0 bases, there was a span of 15 bases. The germline V gene has CDR1 LNHDA and CDR2 SQIVND (reference sequence). The CDR3 runs 14 residues. CDR3: CAAAPGVSTDTQYF. For the CDR3, the DNA is TGTGCCGCAGCCCCGGGAGTAAGCACAGATACGCAGTATTTT.

This clonotype showed up many times. The V gene is TRBV6-5, the J gene TRBJ2-2, with D unclear. This CDR3 is built from 16 residues. V lost 0 bases, J lost 4 bases, and 12 bases lay in between. Germline V CDR1 and CDR2: MNHEY, SVGAGI. CDR3 coding DNA: TGTGCCAGCAGTTACTCGACTCTAGTTGTCACCGGGGAGCTGTTTTTT. This gives the protein CASSYSTLVVTGELFF.

The sample holds a few counts of this clonotype. As DNA, the CDR3 is TGCAGTGCGAAAATGGGAGGGACTGAGCAGTTCTTC. Translation: CSAKMGGTEQFF. This rearrangement joins TRBV20-1 to TRBJ2-1; 7 bases align to TRBD2. The V and J ends lost 6 bases and 9 bases, in that order; junction bases with no gene match: 8. The CDR3 loop spans 12 amino acids. The germline V gene encodes CDR1 DFQATT and CDR2 SNEGSKA (reference sequence).

The chain combines TRBV7-4 with TRBJ1-5; a weak D match, TRBD1 (6 bases). CDR3 length: 13 residues. The germline V and J ends were trimmed by 6 bases and 6 bases, with 12 bases remaining between them. CDR1 and CDR2 (germline): SGHVT, SQSDAQ. The CDR3: CASRQGLSQPQHF. The CDR3 DNA is TGTGCCAGCAGACAGGGATTAAGTCAGCCCCAGCATTTT.

This clonotype was seen more than once but under ten times. The rearrangement links TRBV30 to TRBJ2-7; no clear D. The CDR3 is 10 residues long. Germline CDR1 GTSNPN, CDR2 SVGIG (reference sequence). The V gene lost 5 bases and the J gene lost 12 bases, with 14 bases spanning the gap. The CDR3 sequence is CAWGDDFLYF. CDR3 nucleotide sequence: TGTGCCTGGGGCGACGACTTTCTGTACTTC.

At least ten counts were recorded for this clonotype. The chain combines TRBV7-9 with TRBJ2-4, with 10 bases aligning to TRBD1. The V gene end was trimmed by 3 bases and the J gene end by 0 bases; junction bases not matched to a gene: 5. The CDR3 contains 17 residues. Germline CDR1 is SEHNR and CDR2 is FQNEAQ (reference sequence). The CDR3 here is CASSLWDRGLAKNIQYF. The CDR3 nucleotides read TGTGCCAGCAGCTTGTGGGACAGGGGATTAGCCAAAAACATTCAGTACTTC.

This clonotype was observed a few times. This chain links TRBV21-1 with TRBJ2-5; the D segment call TRBD1 is taken from the table without a DNA check. TRBV21-1 is a known pseudogene. The CDR3 sequence is 14 residues long. The CDR3 is CASSTWTKKETQYF. The CDR3 coding sequence is TGTGCCAGCAGCACATGGACAAAGAAAGAGACCCAGTACTTC.

This clonotype came up many times. The rearrangement joins TRBV24-1 to TRBJ2-1; 15 bases agree with TRBD2. This CDR3 contains 18 residues. Looked up from germline, CDR1 is KGHDR and CDR2 is SFDVKD. V lost 3 bases and J lost 6; bases outside the gene matches: 8. CDR3 loop: CATSDTWTSGRASNEQFF. The CDR3 DNA reads TGTGCCACCAGTGATACCTGGACTAGCGGGAGGGCCTCCAATGAGCAGTTCTTC.

The J gene is TRBJ1-1, the V gene TRBV20-1; TRBD1 is a possible D gene (6 bases). V lost 3 bases and J lost 0, with 11 bases in between. This CDR3 contains 14 residues. Looked up from germline, CDR1 is DFQATT and CDR2 is SNEGSKA (reference sequence). The CDR3 DNA sequence: TGCAGTGCTAGGGGGGGACATGTGAACACTGAAGCTTTCTTT. Its translation: CSARGGHVNTEAFF.

This clonotype was found a few times. The chain is built from TRBV5-6 and TRBJ1-5; D is undetermined. V shed 0 bases and J shed 11 bases, with 12 bases lying between them. Germline loops: CDR1 SGHDT, CDR2 YYEEEE. The CDR3 is 13 amino acids. CDR3 protein: CASSLGRSWSQHF. In DNA, the CDR3 is TGTGCCAGCAGCTTGGGCCGCTCTTGGTCCCAGCATTTT.